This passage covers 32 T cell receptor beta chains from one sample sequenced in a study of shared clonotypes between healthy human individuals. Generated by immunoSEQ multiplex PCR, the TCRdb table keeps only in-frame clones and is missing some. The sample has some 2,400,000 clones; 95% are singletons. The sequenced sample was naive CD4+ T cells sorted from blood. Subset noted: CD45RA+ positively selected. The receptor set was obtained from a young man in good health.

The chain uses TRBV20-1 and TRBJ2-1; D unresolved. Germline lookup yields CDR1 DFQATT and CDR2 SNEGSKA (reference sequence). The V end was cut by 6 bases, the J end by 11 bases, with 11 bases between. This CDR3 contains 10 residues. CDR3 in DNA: TGCAGTGCACGAGAAGTACAGCAGTTCTTC. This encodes CSAREVQQFF.

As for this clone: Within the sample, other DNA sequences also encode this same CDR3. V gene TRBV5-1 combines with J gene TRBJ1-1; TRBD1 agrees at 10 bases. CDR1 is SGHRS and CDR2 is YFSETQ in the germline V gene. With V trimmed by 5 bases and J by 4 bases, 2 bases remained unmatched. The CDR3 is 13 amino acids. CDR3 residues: CASSGQGGTEAFF. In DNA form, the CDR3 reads TGCGCCAGCAGTGGACAGGGGGGCACTGAAGCTTTCTTT.

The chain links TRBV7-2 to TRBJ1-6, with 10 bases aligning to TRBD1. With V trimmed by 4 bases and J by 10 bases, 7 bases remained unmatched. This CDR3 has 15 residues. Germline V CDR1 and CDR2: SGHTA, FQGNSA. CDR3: CASSYQTGGGSPLHF. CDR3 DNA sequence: TGTGCCAGCAGCTACCAGACAGGGGGCGGGTCACCCCTCCACTTT.

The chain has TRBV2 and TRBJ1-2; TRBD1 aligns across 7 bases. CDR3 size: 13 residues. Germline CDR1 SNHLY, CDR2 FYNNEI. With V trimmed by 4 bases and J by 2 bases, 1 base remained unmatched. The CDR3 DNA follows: TGTGCCAGCAGTGTGGGACAGAACTATGGCTACACCTTC. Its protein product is CASSVGQNYGYTF.

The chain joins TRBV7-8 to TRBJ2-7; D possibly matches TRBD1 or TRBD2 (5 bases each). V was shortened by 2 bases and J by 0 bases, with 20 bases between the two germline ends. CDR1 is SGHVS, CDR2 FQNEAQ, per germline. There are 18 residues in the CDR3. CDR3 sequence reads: CASSLYTAGTAYSYEQYF. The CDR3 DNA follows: TGTGCCAGCAGCTTATATACTGCTGGGACGGCATACTCCTACGAGCAGTACTTC.

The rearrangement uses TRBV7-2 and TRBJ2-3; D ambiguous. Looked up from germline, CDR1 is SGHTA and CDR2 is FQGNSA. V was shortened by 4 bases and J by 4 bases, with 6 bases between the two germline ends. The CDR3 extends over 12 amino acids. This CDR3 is CASSSYADTQYF. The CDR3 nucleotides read TGTGCCAGCAGCTCCTACGCAGATACGCAGTATTTT.

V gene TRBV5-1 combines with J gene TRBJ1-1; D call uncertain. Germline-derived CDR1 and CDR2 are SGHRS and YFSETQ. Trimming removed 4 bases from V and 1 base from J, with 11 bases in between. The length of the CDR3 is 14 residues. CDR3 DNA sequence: TGCGCCAGCAGCCCGACTGTAGGGAACACTGAAGCTTTCTTT. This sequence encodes CASSPTVGNTEAFF.

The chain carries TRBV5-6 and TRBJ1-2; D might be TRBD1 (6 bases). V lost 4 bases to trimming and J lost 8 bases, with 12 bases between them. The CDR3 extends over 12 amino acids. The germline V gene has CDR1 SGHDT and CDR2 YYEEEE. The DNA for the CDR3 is TGTGCCAGCAGCCCCCAGGGGTTCGGCTACACCTTC. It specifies CASSPQGFGYTF. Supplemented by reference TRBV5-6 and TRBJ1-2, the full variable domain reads DAGVTQSPTHLIKTRGQQVTLRCSPKSGHDTVSWYQQALGQGPQFIFQYYEEEERQRGNFPDRFSGHQFPNYSSELNVNALLLGDSALYLCASSPQGFGYTFGSGTRLTVV.

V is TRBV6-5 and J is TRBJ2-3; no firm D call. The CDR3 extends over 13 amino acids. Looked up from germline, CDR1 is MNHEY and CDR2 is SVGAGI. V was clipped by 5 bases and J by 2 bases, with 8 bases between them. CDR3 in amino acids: CASSLRTTDTQYF. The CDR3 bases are TGTGCCAGCAGTCTGAGAACCACAGATACGCAGTATTTT.

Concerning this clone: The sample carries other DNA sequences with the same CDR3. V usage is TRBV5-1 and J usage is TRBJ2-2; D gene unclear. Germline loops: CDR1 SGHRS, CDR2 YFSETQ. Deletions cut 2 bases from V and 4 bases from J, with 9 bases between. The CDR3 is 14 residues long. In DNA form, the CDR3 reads TGCGCCAGCAGCTTACGCACAACCACCGGGGAGCTGTTTTTT. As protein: CASSLRTTTGELFF.

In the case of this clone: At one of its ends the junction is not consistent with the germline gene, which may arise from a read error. The CDR3 DNA follows: TGTGCTAGCAGCGACGTTGGGGAGGGCAAGCAGTACTTC. This sequence encodes CASSDVGEGKQYF. The chain employs TRBV7-7 and TRBJ2-7, with TRBD2 matching over 7 bases. Looked up from germline, CDR1 is SSHAT and CDR2 is FNYEAQ (reference sequence). The CDR3 runs 13 residues.

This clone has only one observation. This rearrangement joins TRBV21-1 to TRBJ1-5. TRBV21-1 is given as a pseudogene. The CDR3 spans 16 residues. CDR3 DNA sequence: TGTGCCAGCAGCAAAGGCCTACGGGGCTACAATCAGCCCCAGCATTTT. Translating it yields CASSKGLRGYNQPQHF.

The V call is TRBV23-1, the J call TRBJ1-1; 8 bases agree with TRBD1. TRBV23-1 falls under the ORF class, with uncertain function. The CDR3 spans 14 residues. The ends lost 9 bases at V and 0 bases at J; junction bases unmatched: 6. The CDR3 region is CASFGTGLNTEAFF. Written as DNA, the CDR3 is TGCGCCAGTTTTGGGACAGGACTGAACACTGAAGCTTTCTTT.

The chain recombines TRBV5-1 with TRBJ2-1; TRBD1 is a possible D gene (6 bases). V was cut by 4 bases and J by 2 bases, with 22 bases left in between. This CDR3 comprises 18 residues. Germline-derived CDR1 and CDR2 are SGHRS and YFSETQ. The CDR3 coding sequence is TGCGCCAGCAGCCAGACCGGACAGTCCTACGGGACCTACAATGAGCAGTTCTTC. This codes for CASSQTGQSYGTYNEQFF. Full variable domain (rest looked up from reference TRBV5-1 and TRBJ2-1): KAGVTQTPRYLIKTRGQQVTLSCSPISGHRSVSWYQQTPGQGLQFLFEYFSETQRNKGNFPGRFSGRQFSNSRSEMNVSTLELGDSALYLCASSQTGQSYGTYNEQFFGPGTRLTVL.

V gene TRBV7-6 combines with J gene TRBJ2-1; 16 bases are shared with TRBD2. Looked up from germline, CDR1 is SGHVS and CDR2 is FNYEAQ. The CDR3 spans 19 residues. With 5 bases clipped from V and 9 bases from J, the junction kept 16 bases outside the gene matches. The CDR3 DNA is TGTGCCAGCAGCCTTACACCGGGACTAGCGGGGGGGCCAGTCGGTGAGCAGTTCTTC. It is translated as CASSLTPGLAGGPVGEQFF.

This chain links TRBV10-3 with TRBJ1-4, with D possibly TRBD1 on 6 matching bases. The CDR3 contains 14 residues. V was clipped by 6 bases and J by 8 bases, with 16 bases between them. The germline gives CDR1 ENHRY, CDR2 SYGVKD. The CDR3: CAISPDPGEEKLFF. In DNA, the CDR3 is TGTGCCATCAGCCCTGACCCAGGGGAAGAAAAACTGTTTTTT.

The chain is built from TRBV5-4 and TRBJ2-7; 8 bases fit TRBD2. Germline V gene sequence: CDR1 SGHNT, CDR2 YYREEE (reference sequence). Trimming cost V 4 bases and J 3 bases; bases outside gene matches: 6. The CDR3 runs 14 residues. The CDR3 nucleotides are TGTGCCAGCAGCCGTAGCGGGGTGAACTACGAGCAGTACTTC. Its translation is CASSRSGVNYEQYF.

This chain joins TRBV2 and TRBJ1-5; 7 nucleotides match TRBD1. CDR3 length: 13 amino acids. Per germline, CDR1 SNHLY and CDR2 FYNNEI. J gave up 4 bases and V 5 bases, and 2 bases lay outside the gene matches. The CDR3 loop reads CASSTTGNQPQHF. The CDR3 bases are TGTGCCAGCAGTACGACAGGGAATCAGCCCCAGCATTTT.

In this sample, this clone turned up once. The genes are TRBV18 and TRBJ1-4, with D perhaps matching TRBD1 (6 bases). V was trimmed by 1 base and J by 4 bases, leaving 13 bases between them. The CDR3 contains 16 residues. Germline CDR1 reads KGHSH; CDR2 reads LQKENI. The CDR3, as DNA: TGTGCCAGCTCACCACGCAGGGGCTTTGATAATGAAAAACTGTTTTTT. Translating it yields CASSPRRGFDNEKLFF. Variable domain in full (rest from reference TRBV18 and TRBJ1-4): NAGVMQNPRHLVRRRGQEARLRCSPMKGHSHVYWYRQLPEEGLKFMVYLQKENIIDESGMPKERFSAEFPKEGPSILRIQQVVRGDSAAYFCASSPRRGFDNEKLFFGSGTQLSVL.

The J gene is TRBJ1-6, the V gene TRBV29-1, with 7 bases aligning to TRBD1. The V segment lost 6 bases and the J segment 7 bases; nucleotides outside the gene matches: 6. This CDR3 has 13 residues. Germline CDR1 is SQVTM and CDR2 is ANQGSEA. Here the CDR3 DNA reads TGCAGCGTGACCACAGGGGTCAATTCACCCCTCCACTTT. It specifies CSVTTGVNSPLHF.

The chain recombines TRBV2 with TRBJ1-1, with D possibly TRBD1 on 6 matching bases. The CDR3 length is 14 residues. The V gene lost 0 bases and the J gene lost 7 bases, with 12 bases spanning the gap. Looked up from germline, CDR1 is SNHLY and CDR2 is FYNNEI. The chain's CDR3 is CASSEAQGTFEAFF. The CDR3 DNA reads TGTGCCAGCAGTGAAGCACAGGGAACCTTTGAAGCTTTCTTT.

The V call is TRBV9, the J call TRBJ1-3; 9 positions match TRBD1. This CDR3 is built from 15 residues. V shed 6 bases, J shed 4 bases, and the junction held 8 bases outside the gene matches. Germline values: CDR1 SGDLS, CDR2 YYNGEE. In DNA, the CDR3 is TGTGCCAGCACTGCGGGACAGGGCCCAGGAAACACCATATATTTT. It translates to CASTAGQGPGNTIYF.

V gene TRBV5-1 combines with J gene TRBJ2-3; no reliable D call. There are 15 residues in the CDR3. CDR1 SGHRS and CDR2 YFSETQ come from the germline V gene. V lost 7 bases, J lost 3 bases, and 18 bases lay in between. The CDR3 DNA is TGCGCCAGCTTTCCCGGGCCTAAGGTGACAGATACGCAGTATTTT. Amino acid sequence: CASFPGPKVTDTQYF.

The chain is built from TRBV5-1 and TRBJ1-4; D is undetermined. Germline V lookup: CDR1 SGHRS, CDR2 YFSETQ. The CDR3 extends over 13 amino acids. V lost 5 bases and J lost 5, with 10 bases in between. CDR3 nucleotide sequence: TGCGCCAGCAGTCAGGACGGGAATGAAAAACTGTTTTTT. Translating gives CASSQDGNEKLFF.

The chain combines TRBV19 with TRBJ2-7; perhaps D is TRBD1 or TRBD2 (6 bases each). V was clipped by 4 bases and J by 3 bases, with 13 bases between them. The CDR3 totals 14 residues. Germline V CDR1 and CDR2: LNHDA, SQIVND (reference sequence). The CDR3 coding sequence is TGTGCCAGTAGTACAGGGGAGGAGGGCTACGAGCAGTACTTC. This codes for CASSTGEEGYEQYF.

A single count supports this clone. The CDR3 here is CASKDRPSDNSPLHF. In nucleotides, the CDR3 is TGTGCCAGCAAGGACAGGCCCTCTGATAATTCACCCCTCCACTTT. The gene calls are TRBV27 and TRBJ1-6, with 7 positions matching TRBD1. Losses at the gene ends were 7 bases for V and 5 bases for J; bases not matched to a gene: 8. CDR1 is MNHEY and CDR2 is SMNVEV in the germline V gene (reference sequence). The CDR3 runs 15 residues.

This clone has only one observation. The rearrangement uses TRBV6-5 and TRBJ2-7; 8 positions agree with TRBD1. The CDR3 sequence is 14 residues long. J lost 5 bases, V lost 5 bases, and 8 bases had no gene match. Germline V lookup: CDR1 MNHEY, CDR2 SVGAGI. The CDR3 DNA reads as TGTGCCAGCAGTAAAACAGGGGGTGGTAACGAGCAGTACTTC. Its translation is CASSKTGGGNEQYF.

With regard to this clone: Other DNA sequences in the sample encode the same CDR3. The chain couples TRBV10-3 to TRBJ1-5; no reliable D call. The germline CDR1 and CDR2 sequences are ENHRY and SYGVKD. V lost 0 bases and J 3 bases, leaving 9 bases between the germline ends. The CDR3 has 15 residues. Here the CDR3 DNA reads TGTGCCATCAGTGAGTCAGGCGGGTTCAATCAGCCCCAGCATTTT. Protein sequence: CAISESGGFNQPQHF.

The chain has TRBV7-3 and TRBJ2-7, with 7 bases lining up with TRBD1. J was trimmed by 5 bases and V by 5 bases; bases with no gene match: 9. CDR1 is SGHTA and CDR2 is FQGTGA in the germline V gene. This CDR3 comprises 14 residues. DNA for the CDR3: TGTGCCAGCAGCCCACAGGGGAATCGGGACGAGCAGTACTTC. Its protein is CASSPQGNRDEQYF.

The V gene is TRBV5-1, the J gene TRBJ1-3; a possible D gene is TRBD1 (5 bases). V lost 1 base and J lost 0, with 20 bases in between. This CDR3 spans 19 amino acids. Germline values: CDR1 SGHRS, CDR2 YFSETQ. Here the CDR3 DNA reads TGCGCCAGCAGCTTGTCTGCCGGGGCAGGGCCTATCTCTGGAAACACCATATATTTT. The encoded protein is CASSLSAGAGPISGNTIYF. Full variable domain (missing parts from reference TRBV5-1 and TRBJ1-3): KAGVTQTPRYLIKTRGQQVTLSCSPISGHRSVSWYQQTPGQGLQFLFEYFSETQRNKGNFPGRFSGRQFSNSRSEMNVSTLELGDSALYLCASSLSAGAGPISGNTIYFGEGSWLTVV.

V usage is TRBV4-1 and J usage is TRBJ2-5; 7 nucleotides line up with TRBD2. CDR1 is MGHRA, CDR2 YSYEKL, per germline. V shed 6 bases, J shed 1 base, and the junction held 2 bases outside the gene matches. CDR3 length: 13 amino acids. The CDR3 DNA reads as TGCGCCAGCAGGGGGACTACCCAAGAGACCCAGTACTTC. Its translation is CASRGTTQETQYF.

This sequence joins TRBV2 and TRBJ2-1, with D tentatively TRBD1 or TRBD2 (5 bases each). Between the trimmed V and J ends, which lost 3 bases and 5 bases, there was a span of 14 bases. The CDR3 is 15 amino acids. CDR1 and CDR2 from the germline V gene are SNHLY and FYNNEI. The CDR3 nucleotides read TGTGCCAGCAGTGACCCCGGGACCCTTAACAATGAGCAGTTCTTC. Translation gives CASSDPGTLNNEQFF.